Listed below are T cell receptor beta chains from one sample, sequenced in a study of blood T cell repertoires in COVID-19. Profiled with immunoSEQ multiplex PCR; TCRdb holds only in-frame clones, not every one. The sample shows some 250,000 clones, roughly 88% of them seen only once. The sample consisted of PBMCs or T cells enriched from blood (not recorded which). The receptors stem from a woman between 50 and 59 years old who had recovered from COVID-19. Both conserved end residues are part of each CDR3. The D gene is left open where the match is weak. Expanded clones get a size class; other rows say once, few or many, or leave the size out.

v_call,d_call,clone_size,j_call,cdr3_nt,cdr3_aa
TRBV6-5,NA,NA,TRBJ2-7,TGTGCCAGCAGTTTCTCCGCGGTGGTGAGCTCCTACGAGCAGTACTTC,CASSFSAVVSSYEQYF
TRBV19,NA,NA,TRBJ2-1,TGTGCCAGTAGTGAAATGGCAGCGCCGCCGATCTTC,CASSEMAAPPIF
TRBV10-3,NA,few,TRBJ1-5,TGTGCCATCAGTGAGGCAGGGAACCAGCCCCAGCATTTT,CAISEAGNQPQHF
TRBV4-1,TRBD2,once,TRBJ2-1,TGCGCCAGCAGCCATCCGGGACTAGCGGGATACAATGAGCAGTTCTTC,CASSHPGLAGYNEQFF
TRBV21-1,NA,few,TRBJ2-1,TGTGCCAGCTCCCTTCGGAATGAGCAGTTCTTC,CASSLRNEQFF
TRBV9,NA,NA,TRBJ2-7,TGTGCCAGCAGCGTGGACCTCGGGACTCCCTACGAGCAGTACTTC,CASSVDLGTPYEQYF
TRBV28,NA,NA,TRBJ2-1,TGTGCCAGCAGCCATTTACAGGGAGAGTGGGCCTACAATGAGCAGTTCTTC,CASSHLQGEWAYNEQFF
TRBV10-3,NA,NA,TRBJ2-3,TGTGCCATCAGTGAGTCTAGGGGGTGGACAGATACGCAGTATTTT,CAISESRGWTDTQYF
TRBV6-5,TRBD1,NA,TRBJ1-2,TGTGCCAGCAGTTACTCGAGTATTCCAGGGGGCTATGGCTACACCTTC,CASSYSSIPGGYGYTF
TRBV6-5,NA,NA,TRBJ2-7,TGTGCCAGCAGTTACGGCGCTAGCCGCGAGCAGTACTTC,CASSYGASREQYF
TRBV12-5,TRBD1,NA,TRBJ2-7,TGTGCTAGTGGTTTGGGGACAGGGGTGTACGAGCAGTACTTC,CASGLGTGVYEQYF
TRBV6-1,NA,NA,TRBJ1-6,TGTGCCAGCAGTGAACAATTGGCGGCCTATAATTCACCCCTCCACTTT,CASSEQLAAYNSPLHF
TRBV7-9,TRBD2,NA,TRBJ2-4,TGTGCCAGCAGCTCGGGAAAACTAGCGGGAGGTCTAGCCAAAAACATTCAGTACTTC,CASSSGKLAGGLAKNIQYF
TRBV29-1,TRBD1,NA,TRBJ1-2,TGCAGCGTCCCCGGGACAGTCCTTTCCTATGGCTACACCTTC,CSVPGTVLSYGYTF
TRBV30,NA,NA,TRBJ1-3,TGTGCCTGGAGTGCCTGGCAGGCCTCTGGAAACACCATATATTTT,CAWSAWQASGNTIYF
TRBV7-8,TRBD1,NA,TRBJ2-2,TGTGCCAGCAGTAACAGGGGGCGTGCGGCGAACACCGGGGAGCTGTTTTTT,CASSNRGRAANTGELFF
TRBV5-1,NA,NA,TRBJ2-7,TGCGCCAGCAGCTTGCCTAGCCCCTACGAGCAGTACTTC,CASSLPSPYEQYF
TRBV19,TRBD1,NA,TRBJ1-6,TGTGCCAGTAGCAGCGCCACCAGGACAGGGTGGAATTCACCCCTCCACTTT,CASSSATRTGWNSPLHF
TRBV5-1,NA,NA,TRBJ1-6,TGCGCCAGCAGCTTGACTGCTGCGGGGACGGGGAATTCACCCCTCCACTTT,CASSLTAAGTGNSPLHF
TRBV3-1/TRBV3-2,TRBD1,NA,TRBJ1-6,TGTGCCAGCAGCCAGGCGACAGGGGGCAATTCACCCCTCCACTTT,CASSQATGGNSPLHF
TRBV14,NA,NA,TRBJ2-7,TGTGCCAGCAGCCCTTCGGACAGCAGCTTGTACTTC,CASSPSDSSLYF
TRBV5-1,TRBD1,NA,TRBJ2-2,TGCGCCAGCACCAACAGGGGCGCGGGCACCGGGGAGCTGTTTTTT,CASTNRGAGTGELFF
TRBV19,NA,NA,TRBJ2-7,TGTGCCAGTAGTCCCCCGGAGGGCGGGCGGAGCTCCTACGAGCAGTACTTC,CASSPPEGGRSSYEQYF
TRBV28,TRBD2,NA,TRBJ2-7,TGTGCCAGCAGTCTACCGGGACTAGCGTCCCCCATTACCTACGAGCAGTACTTC,CASSLPGLASPITYEQYF
TRBV27,NA,NA,TRBJ2-3,TGTGCCAGCAGTTTCTACAGCACAGATACGCAGTATTTT,CASSFYSTDTQYF
TRBV28,NA,few,TRBJ1-2,TGTGCCAGCAGTTTAGAGGCGACTAACTATGGCTACACCTTC,CASSLEATNYGYTF